This TCR beta chain is from a study of Tregs in tolerant kidney transplant recipients. Points from the study as a whole: Biological reproducibility was not directly addressed in this study. Tregs expanded with activated donor B cells seemed most donor-specific.

The table came from immunoSEQ multiplex PCR; TCRdb's copy has only in-frame clones and leaves some out. Of some 70,000 clones listed, approximately 92% are singletons. The germline V gene has CDR1 SGHDT and CDR2 YYEEEE. CDR3 length: 15 amino acids. Losses at the gene ends were 3 bases for V and 4 bases for J; bases not matched to a gene: 3. Unstimulated Tregs (CD4+CD25+CD127-) and CD4+CD25- non-Tregs were sorted from PBMCs. Concerning this clone: Its antigen is as yet unknown.

Sequencing used CD8+ T cells from blood, obtained before the transplant. The TCR sequence derives from a human donor who received a combined kidney and bone marrow transplant. The J gene is TRBJ2-1, the V gene TRBV5-6, with 11 bases matching TRBD2. The CDR3 nucleotides are TGTGCCAGCAGCTCGGGACTAGCGGCTTACAATGAGCAGTTCTTC. This codes for CASSSGLAAYNEQFF.